The clone carrying this TCR beta chain was observed a few times. Its antigen is not identified. The sample comes from a study of T-cell reconstitution after alpha-beta-depleted transplantation in children. Construction of the TCRbeta library involved unique molecular identifiers. TCRdb itself ran the PCR reads through MiXCR, one entry per CDR3 protein. The table records 440,000 or so distinct CDR3 sequences, around two fifths of them present only once. The V gene's germline CDR1 is SGHAT and CDR2 FQNNGV. The V and J ends lost 5 bases and 4 bases, in that order; junction bases with no gene match: 8. CDR3 size: 16 residues. Broader study findings: Where alpha-beta T cells came from about two months after transplant was reportedly several hundred expanded graft clones. The study traced high day-60 TCRbeta diversity in some patients to surviving recipient T cells and thymic progenitors. From newly produced T cells came most of the T-cell counts and diversity one year after transplant.

The gene calls are TRBV11-2 and TRBJ2-5; 12 bases are shared with TRBD2. The origin of this receptor is a girl aged 2-9 years with aplastic anemia, due to receive a stem cell transplant. Sample: PBMCs, taken before TCRalphabeta/CD19-depleted stem cell transplant. The CDR3 is CASSPGLAGLGETQYF. CDR3 in DNA: TGTGCCAGCAGCCCTGGACTAGCGGGACTAGGAGAGACCCAGTACTTC.